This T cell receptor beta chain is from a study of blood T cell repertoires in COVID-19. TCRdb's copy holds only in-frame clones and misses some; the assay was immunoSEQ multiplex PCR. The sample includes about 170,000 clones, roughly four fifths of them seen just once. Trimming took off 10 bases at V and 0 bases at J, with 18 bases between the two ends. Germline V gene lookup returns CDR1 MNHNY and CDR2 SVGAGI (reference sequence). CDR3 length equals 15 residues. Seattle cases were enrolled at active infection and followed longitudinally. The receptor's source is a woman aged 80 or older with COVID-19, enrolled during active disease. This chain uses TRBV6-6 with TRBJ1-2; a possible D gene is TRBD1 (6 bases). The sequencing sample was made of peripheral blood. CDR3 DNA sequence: TGTGCCACCGGTAGGGGGGGCACGACTAACTATGGCTACACCTTC. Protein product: CATGRGGTTNYGYTF.